This TCR beta chain came from a study of CD8 T cells in ankylosing spondylitis. Preparation of TCR beta libraries was done by quantitative 5'-RACE with molecular barcodes. TCRdb passed the 5' RACE reads through MiXCR, listing each CDR3 protein once. The sample consists of about 540,000 distinct CDR3 sequences, 10% to 15% of them appearing once. A remark on this clonotype: Antigen: not known.

There are 15 residues in the CDR3. V gave up 5 bases and J gave up 5 bases; unmatched junction bases: 10. Looked up from germline, CDR1 is SGHNT and CDR2 is YENEEA. Study-level points and caveats: A motif of fewer than ten highly homologous TCR beta variants was seen as apparently characteristic of ankylosing spondylitis blood. Reported data indicate significant enrichment of disease-linked clones within matched ankylosing spondylitis synovial fluid. Previous work reported some of these motif variants in the synovial fluid and blood of reactive arthritis. Clones that were linked to disease were CD8+ and were relatively rare in peripheral blood.

The sequenced material came from blood, either unsorted or a sorted T cell fraction (not recorded which). The TCR was taken from a male donor with ankylosing spondylitis. This sequence joins TRBV11-3 and TRBJ2-7, with 9 bases lining up with TRBD2. The DNA for the CDR3 is TGTGCCAGCAGCCAGTTTAGCGGGAGTCAAAACGAGCAGTACTTC. Translation gives CASSQFSGSQNEQYF.